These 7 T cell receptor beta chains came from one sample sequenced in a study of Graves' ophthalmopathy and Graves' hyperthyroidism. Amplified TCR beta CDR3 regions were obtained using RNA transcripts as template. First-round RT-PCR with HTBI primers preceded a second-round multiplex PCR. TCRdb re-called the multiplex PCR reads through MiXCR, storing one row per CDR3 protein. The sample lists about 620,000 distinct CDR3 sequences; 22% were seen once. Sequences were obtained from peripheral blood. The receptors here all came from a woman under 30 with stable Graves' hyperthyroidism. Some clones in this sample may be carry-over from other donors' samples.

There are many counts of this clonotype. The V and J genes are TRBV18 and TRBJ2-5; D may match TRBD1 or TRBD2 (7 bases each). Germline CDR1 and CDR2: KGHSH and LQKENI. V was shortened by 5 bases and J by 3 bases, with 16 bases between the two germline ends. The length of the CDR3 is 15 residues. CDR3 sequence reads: CASSYRGGSEETQYF. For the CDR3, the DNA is TGTGCCAGCTCATACAGGGGCGGGAGCGAAGAGACCCAGTACTTC.

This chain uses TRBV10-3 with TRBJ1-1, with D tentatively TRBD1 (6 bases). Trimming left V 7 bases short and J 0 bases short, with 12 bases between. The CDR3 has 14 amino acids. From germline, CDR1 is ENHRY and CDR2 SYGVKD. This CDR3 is CAITPTGLNTEAFF. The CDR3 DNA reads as TGTGCCATCACTCCTACAGGGTTGAACACTGAAGCTTTCTTT.

The CDR3 region is CASSRRGLTGELFF. The DNA of the CDR3 is TGTGCCAGCAGTCGCAGGGGGCTCACCGGGGAGCTGTTTTTT. The V and J genes are TRBV12-3 or TRBV12-4 and TRBJ2-2, with 8 bases aligning to TRBD1. The CDR3 is 14 amino acids. After removal of 5 bases from V and 4 bases from J, the junction contained 3 bases not matched to a gene.

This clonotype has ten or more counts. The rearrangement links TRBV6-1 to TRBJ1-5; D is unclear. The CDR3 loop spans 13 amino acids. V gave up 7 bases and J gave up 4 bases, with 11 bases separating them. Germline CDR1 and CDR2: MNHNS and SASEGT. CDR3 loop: CASTSSRNQPQHF. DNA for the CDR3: TGTGCCAGCACCTCAAGTAGGAATCAGCCCCAGCATTTT.

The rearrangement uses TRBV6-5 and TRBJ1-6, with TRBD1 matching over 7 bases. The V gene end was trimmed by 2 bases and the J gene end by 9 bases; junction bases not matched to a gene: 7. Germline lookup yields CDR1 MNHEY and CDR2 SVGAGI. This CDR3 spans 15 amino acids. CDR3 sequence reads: CASSYGGTDLSPLHF. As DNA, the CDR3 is TGTGCCAGCAGTTACGGAGGGACAGACCTTTCACCCCTCCACTTT.

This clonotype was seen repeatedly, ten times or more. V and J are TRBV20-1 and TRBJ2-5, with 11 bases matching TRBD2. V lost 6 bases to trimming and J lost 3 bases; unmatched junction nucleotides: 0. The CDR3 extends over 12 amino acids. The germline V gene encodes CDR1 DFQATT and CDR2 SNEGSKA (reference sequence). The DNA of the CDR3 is TGCAGTGCGGGACTAGCGGAAGAGACCCAGTACTTC. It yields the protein CSAGLAEETQYF.

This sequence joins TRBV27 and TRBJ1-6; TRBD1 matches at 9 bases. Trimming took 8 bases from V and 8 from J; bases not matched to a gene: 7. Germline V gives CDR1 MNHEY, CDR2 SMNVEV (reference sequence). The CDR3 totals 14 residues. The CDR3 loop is CASGPRDRDSPLHF. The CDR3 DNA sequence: TGTGCCAGCGGGCCCCGGGACAGGGATTCACCCCTCCACTTT.